What follows are 16 T cell receptor beta chains derived from one specimen sequenced in a study of OX40 agonist ivuxolimab in advanced cancers. Produced via immunoSEQ multiplex PCR; TCRdb's table is partial and in-frame only. The sample carries around 67,000 clones, less than 90% recorded once. Sequenced here: CD4+ or CD8+ T cells sorted from blood, sampled in a trial of the OX40 agonist ivuxolimab. The origin of the receptors is an adult with an advanced solid tumor such as melanoma, head and neck, liver or kidney cancer.

The V call is TRBV18, the J call TRBJ2-1, with 7 positions matching TRBD2. The CDR3 spans 16 residues. V shed 0 bases, J shed 6 bases, and the junction held 8 bases outside the gene matches. The germline gives CDR1 KGHSH, CDR2 LQKENI. CDR3 in amino acids: CASSPPGAGVRNEQFF. CDR3 nucleotides: TGTGCCAGCTCACCACCTGGCGCGGGAGTACGCAATGAGCAGTTCTTC.

This rearrangement joins TRBV19 to TRBJ1-1; the D is unclear. CDR1 and CDR2 (germline): LNHDA, SQIVND (reference sequence). The CDR3 runs to 13 residues. Trimming pared 2 bases from V and 0 bases from J, leaving 4 bases between. The CDR3 loop reads CASSIWLNTEAFF. The CDR3 nucleotides are TGTGCCAGTAGTATATGGTTGAACACTGAAGCTTTCTTT.

This clone appeared once. The chain has TRBV18 and TRBJ2-7; D tentatively fits TRBD1 or TRBD2 (5 bases each). Trimming stripped 0 bases from V and 3 bases from J, with 12 bases between. This CDR3 region has 15 residues. Germline assignment: CDR1 KGHSH and CDR2 LQKENI. In nucleotides, the CDR3 is TGTGCCAGCTCACCACCTAGTTTGGGGGACTACGAGCAGTACTTC. Translating gives CASSPPSLGDYEQYF.

This clone was counted at least ten times. This chain links TRBV29-1 with TRBJ1-4; D unclear. This CDR3 is built from 11 residues. The germline gives CDR1 SQVTM, CDR2 ANQGSEA. Trimming took 7 bases from V and 10 from J, leaving 13 bases between them. The CDR3, as DNA: TGCAGCGGAATAGTGGTAGGAAAACTGTTTTTT. This codes for CSGIVVGKLFF.

The chain is built from TRBV10-3 and TRBJ2-3, with 7 bases that match TRBD2. The V gene end was trimmed by 1 base and the J gene end by 6 bases; junction bases not matched to a gene: 10. Germline assignment: CDR1 ENHRY and CDR2 SYGVKD. The CDR3 is made up of 16 amino acids. CDR3 nucleotides: TGTGCCATCAGTGAGTTAACTAGCGCAAAGGTGGATACGCAGTATTTT. Translated: CAISELTSAKVDTQYF.

This clone was counted ten times or more. This chain joins TRBV30 and TRBJ2-7; D is perhaps TRBD1 (6 bases). V lost 2 bases to trimming and J lost 1 base, with 12 bases between them. The CDR3 extends over 14 amino acids. Germline-derived CDR1 and CDR2 are GTSNPN and SVGIG (reference sequence). This CDR3 is CAWSPGTFSYEQYF. As DNA, the CDR3 is TGTGCCTGGAGTCCCGGGACATTTTCCTACGAGCAGTACTTC.

The chain recombines TRBV30 with TRBJ1-4; D is perhaps TRBD1 (6 bases). This CDR3 has 14 residues. Trimming stripped 4 bases from V and 8 bases from J, with 17 bases between. Germline V CDR1 and CDR2: GTSNPN, SVGIG (reference sequence). The CDR3: CAWTRNRVKEKLFF. CDR3 DNA sequence: TGTGCCTGGACTCGTAACAGGGTTAAGGAAAAACTGTTTTTT.

The chain uses TRBV6-1 and TRBJ1-2; weak D call: TRBD1 (5 bases). Germline CDR1 and CDR2: MNHNS and SASEGT. V dropped 7 bases and J dropped 3 bases, with 18 bases sitting between them. The CDR3 extends over 15 amino acids. CDR3 sequence reads: CASTRSGPLDYGYTF. The CDR3 coding sequence is TGTGCCAGCACTCGGTCAGGGCCTTTGGACTATGGCTACACCTTC.

V and J are TRBV2 and TRBJ1-1, with a possible D match to TRBD1 (5 bases). V was clipped by 7 bases and J by 6 bases, with 12 bases between them. CDR3 length: 12 residues. In germline, CDR1 is SNHLY, CDR2 FYNNEI. The CDR3 sequence: CASKDNSPEAFF. The CDR3, as DNA: TGTGCCAGCAAGGACAATTCCCCTGAAGCTTTCTTT.

The chain is built from TRBV10-3 and TRBJ2-3; either TRBD1 or TRBD2 may fit D (5 bases each). CDR1 is ENHRY and CDR2 is SYGVKD in the germline V gene. Trimming shortened V by 3 bases and J by 2 bases, and 24 bases separated the two germline ends. The CDR3 extends over 19 amino acids. CDR3 sequence: CAISDPRGDPKVYTDTQYF. The CDR3 DNA is TGTGCCATCAGTGACCCGCGTGGGGACCCGAAGGTCTACACAGATACGCAGTATTTT.

The chain is built from TRBV7-9 and TRBJ2-1, with 15 bases that match TRBD2. From germline, CDR1 is SEHNR and CDR2 FQNEAQ (reference sequence). CDR3 length: 19 amino acids. Unmatched junction bases numbered 7, after V lost 4 bases and J lost 0 bases. The CDR3 sequence: CASSSAGLAGGSSYNEQFF. The DNA for the CDR3 is TGTGCCAGCAGCTCCGCGGGACTAGCGGGGGGAAGCTCCTACAATGAGCAGTTCTTC.

The chain carries TRBV9 and TRBJ1-1, with 9 bases fitting TRBD1. The trim removed 3 bases at V and 0 bases at J, leaving 6 bases unmatched. The CDR3 is 16 amino acids. Per the germline V gene, CDR1 is SGDLS and CDR2 is YYNGEE. CDR3 nucleotide sequence: TGTGCCAGCAGCGCAGGGACAGGGATTATGAACACTGAAGCTTTCTTT. It specifies CASSAGTGIMNTEAFF. Supplemented by reference TRBV9 and TRBJ1-1, the full variable domain reads DSGVTQTPKHLITATGQRVTLRCSPRSGDLSVYWYQQSLDQGLQFLIQYYNGEERAKGNILERFSAQQFPDLHSELNLSSLELGDSALYFCASSAGTGIMNTEAFFGQGTRLTVV.

The J gene is TRBJ1-5, the V gene TRBV2; D is perhaps TRBD1 (6 bases). The CDR3 runs to 15 residues. The germline CDR1 and CDR2 sequences are SNHLY and FYNNEI. Trimming pared 2 bases from V and 4 bases from J, leaving 12 bases between. The chain's CDR3 is CASSESGGPNQPQHF. The CDR3 DNA reads as TGTGCCAGCAGTGAAAGCGGGGGGCCTAATCAGCCCCAGCATTTT.

This chain uses TRBV7-3 with TRBJ2-2, with a weak D call TRBD2 (6 bases). The germline V gene has CDR1 SGHTA and CDR2 FQGTGA. Trimming left V 7 bases short and J 4 bases short, with 19 bases between. The CDR3 is 16 residues long. CDR3 residues: CASTLIGGLGTGELFF. As DNA, the CDR3 is TGTGCCAGCACCCTAATTGGGGGGTTAGGCACCGGGGAGCTGTTTTTT.

This clone was observed at least ten times. The V call is TRBV11-3, the J call TRBJ1-1; no reliable D call. Germline V gene lookup returns CDR1 SGHNT and CDR2 YENEEA. CDR3 length: 15 residues. Trimming left V 5 bases short and J 1 base short, with 14 bases between. The CDR3 nucleotides read TGTGCCAGCAGCACCTTCGGACTGAGGAACACTGAAGCTTTCTTT. Translating gives CASSTFGLRNTEAFF.

The genes are TRBV6-5 and TRBJ2-7; weak D call: TRBD2 (7 bases). The germline gives CDR1 MNHEY, CDR2 SVGAGI. The CDR3 is made up of 13 amino acids. V dropped 6 bases and J dropped 6 bases, with 15 bases sitting between them. CDR3 loop: CASRMGGLAEQYF. The CDR3 DNA is TGTGCCAGCAGAATGGGGGGGCTGGCCGAGCAGTACTTC.